This T cell receptor (beta chain) was recovered during a study of shared clonotypes between healthy human individuals. Findings of the study overall: Around 5.4% of naive CD4 clonotypes were common to several donors.

The protocol was immunoSEQ multiplex PCR, while the TCRdb copy is restricted to in-frame clones and leaves out a portion. This sample yields millions of clones, of which roughly 94% are seen a single time; roughly 0.13% belongs to the top ten. The V gene's germline CDR1 is SGHDN and CDR2 FVKESK. CDR3 length: 15 residues. V was pared by 0 bases and J by 5 bases, with 11 bases between. As for this clone: Its antigen is still unknown.

Donors included only healthy HIV-negative adults lacking recent acute infections or vaccinations. Those who donated, Caucasian adults without exception, all lived in Nashville, Tennessee. The TCR was taken from a man between 18 and 29 years old in good health. The chain couples TRBV14 to TRBJ2-1; perhaps TRBD1 as D (6 bases). Sequencing input: naive CD4+ T cells sorted from blood. As for subset: CD45RA+ positively selected. The CDR3 DNA reads as TGTGCCAGCAGCCAAGATATGGGGGCTAACAATGAGCAGTTCTTC. Translation gives CASSQDMGANNEQFF.